The entry below gives a single T cell receptor (beta chain) sequence along with its context. No antigen is known for it. The source of the sample is a study of Ad26.COV2.S vaccination and SARS-CoV-2 variants. Overall study context: The authors gave Ad26.COV2.S intramuscularly, either once or twice 56 days apart.

The protocol was immunoSEQ multiplex PCR, while the TCRdb copy is restricted to in-frame clones and leaves out a portion. The repertoire consists of around 310,000 clones, with about nine tenths occurring once and the leading ten covering around 5.5%. The treatment was: some 20 received Ad26.COV2.S at low or high dose, single or two shots; a few received placebo; per-sample allocation not given. Following the first vaccine or placebo injection, samples were taken on day 63. Donation was by an adult aged 18-55 years who was in Boston. Study-level points and caveats: While placebo recipients had lower spike-specific TCR breadth, vaccine recipients had more. Researchers reported similar non-spike TCR breadth in vaccine and placebo recipients.

Trimming at V came to 3 bases and at J to 3 bases, leaving 1 base not matched to a gene. Per germline, CDR1 LNHDA and CDR2 SQIVND (reference sequence). The CDR3 loop spans 14 amino acids. This rearrangement joins TRBV19 to TRBJ2-2, with TRBD2 matching 7 bases. This clonotype was sampled from a person aged 18 to 59 who received the Ad26.COV2.S COVID-19 vaccine or a placebo. The specimen was peripheral blood, collected in a trial of Ad26.COV2.S vaccine versus placebo. This chain's CDR3 is CASSIGGYTGELFF. In DNA, the CDR3 is TGTGCCAGTAGTATCGGGGGGTACACCGGGGAGCTGTTTTTT.